One sample yielded the 29 T cell receptor beta chains listed below, sequenced in a study of T cell responses to AZD1222 COVID-19 vaccine. Data came from immunoSEQ multiplex PCR; TCRdb stores just in-frame clones and leaves some out. This table holds 120,000 to 150,000 clones, 80% to 90% found once. The sample was peripheral blood, taken on day 0 of AZD1222 vaccination. These receptors all come from an adult in good health.

The table lists this clone with a count of one. The genes are TRBV7-9 and TRBJ2-3; perhaps TRBD2 as D (6 bases). The V end was cut by 5 bases, the J end by 0 bases, with 9 bases between. Germline V gives CDR1 SEHNR, CDR2 FQNEAQ (reference sequence). The CDR3 contains 14 residues. In DNA, the CDR3 is TGTGCCAGCAGCGGAGGGGATAGCACAGATACGCAGTATTTT. Protein: CASSGGDSTDTQYF.

This clone was observed once. CDR3 loop: CASSPQGVSYEQYF. CDR3 nucleotides: TGTGCCAGCAGCCCTCAGGGGGTCTCCTACGAGCAGTACTTC. The chain recombines TRBV3-1 (or the pseudogene TRBV3-2) with TRBJ2-7; 7 nucleotides agree with TRBD1. This CDR3 region has 14 residues. V was clipped by 4 bases and J by 0 bases; unmatched bases: 3. Germline assignment: CDR1 LGHDT and CDR2 YNNKEL (reference sequence).

In regard to this clone: The junction does not match germline at one end; this may be a read error. The genes are TRBV2 and TRBJ2-7, with D possibly being TRBD1 (6 bases). Germline V gene data show CDR1 as SNHLY and CDR2 as FYNNEI. The CDR3 consists of 11 residues. The CDR3 bases are TGTGCCAGCGGACGTAGGGAACAGGGACACTTC. Its protein product is CASGRREQGHF.

V usage is TRBV5-1 and J usage is TRBJ1-1; 9 bases are a match to TRBD1. The J segment lost 7 bases and the V segment lost 4 bases, leaving 5 bases of the junction unmatched. The CDR3 has 13 residues. Per the germline V gene, CDR1 is SGHRS and CDR2 is YFSETQ. CDR3 sequence reads: CASSLRDRVEAFF. The CDR3 DNA reads TGCGCCAGCAGCCTCCGGGACAGGGTTGAAGCTTTCTTT.

The chain has TRBV9 and TRBJ2-3, with 16 bases aligning to TRBD2. The CDR3 is 20 amino acids. Germline CDR1 SGDLS, CDR2 YYNGEE. The J segment lost 1 base and the V segment lost 4 bases, leaving 12 bases of the junction unmatched. In nucleotides, the CDR3 is TGTGCCAGCAGCCCTTCGGGGGGACTAGCGGGAGGGCCTGGCACAGATACGCAGTATTTT. Protein: CASSPSGGLAGGPGTDTQYF.

This sequence joins TRBV28 and TRBJ2-7; possibly TRBD1 or TRBD2 for D (5 bases each). The germline gives CDR1 MDHEN, CDR2 SYDVKM. Trimming stripped 5 bases from V and 0 bases from J, with 23 bases between. The CDR3 is 18 amino acids. DNA for the CDR3: TGTGCCAGCAGTGGAACCCGACCGGGACGCCTACTCTCCTACGAGCAGTACTTC. Its protein is CASSGTRPGRLLSYEQYF.

About this clone: Other nucleotide sequences from this sample produce the same CDR3. This CDR3 is CASSPGTSGINEQFF. DNA of the CDR3: TGTGCCAGCAGCCCCGGGACTAGCGGGATCAATGAGCAGTTCTTC. The rearrangement joins TRBV27 to TRBJ2-1; 13 bases are a match to TRBD2. Germline V gene data show CDR1 as MNHEY and CDR2 as SMNVEV (reference sequence). The CDR3 is 15 amino acids. After removal of 6 bases from V and 6 bases from J, the junction contained 5 bases not matched to a gene.

This chain links TRBV18 with TRBJ2-2, with TRBD1 matching 9 bases. This CDR3 comprises 14 residues. With V trimmed by 4 bases and J by 5 bases, 2 bases remained unmatched. CDR1 and CDR2 from the germline V gene are KGHSH and LQKENI. CDR3 sequence (DNA): TGTGCCAGCTCACGGGACAGGGCTACCGGGGAGCTGTTTTTT. It yields the protein CASSRDRATGELFF.

V is TRBV7-9 and J is TRBJ1-1, with TRBD1 identical over 8 bases. The length of the CDR3 is 13 residues. V was clipped by 6 bases and J by 6 bases; unmatched bases: 6. The germline gives CDR1 SEHNR, CDR2 FQNEAQ (reference sequence). The CDR3 sequence is CASSSRGLSEAFF. The DNA of the CDR3 is TGTGCCAGCAGTTCCAGGGGGCTCTCTGAAGCTTTCTTT.

The V call is TRBV19, the J call TRBJ2-3, with D perhaps TRBD1 (5 bases). Germline assignment: CDR1 LNHDA and CDR2 SQIVND (reference sequence). V was cut by 1 base and J by 2 bases, with 7 bases left in between. There are 14 residues in the CDR3. The CDR3 DNA is TGTGCCAGTAGTATAGGACAGCACACAGATACGCAGTATTTT. Residues: CASSIGQHTDTQYF.

This chain connects TRBV7-9 to TRBJ1-4; D is ambiguous. The germline V and J ends were trimmed by 5 bases and 6 bases, with 13 bases remaining between them. The CDR3 covers 14 residues. Germline V CDR1 and CDR2: SEHNR, FQNEAQ (reference sequence). CDR3 sequence reads: CASSPARSDEKLFF. The CDR3 region has the DNA TGTGCCAGCAGCCCTGCCCGGTCCGATGAAAAACTGTTTTTT.

This rearrangement joins TRBV10-3 to TRBJ2-7; 7 bases map to TRBD2. With V trimmed by 0 bases and J by 7 bases, 9 bases remained unmatched. The CDR3 sequence is 15 residues long. In germline, CDR1 is ENHRY, CDR2 SYGVKD. The CDR3 loop reads CAISESGGGNVEQYF. The CDR3 coding sequence is TGTGCCATCAGTGAGTCTGGGGGAGGGAATGTGGAGCAGTACTTC.

The rearrangement joins TRBV4-3 to TRBJ1-1; 7 positions match TRBD1. After removal of 0 bases from V and 4 bases from J, the junction contained 11 bases not matched to a gene. The germline V gene encodes CDR1 LGHNA and CDR2 YSLEER. The CDR3 is 17 residues long. This CDR3 is CASSQDWGRGAGTEAFF. The CDR3, as DNA: TGCGCCAGCAGCCAAGATTGGGGCAGGGGGGCGGGCACTGAAGCTTTCTTT.

The chain is built from TRBV19 and TRBJ1-3; D is uncertain. There are 16 residues in the CDR3. Germline CDR1 reads LNHDA; CDR2 reads SQIVND (reference sequence). The ends were cut back, 6 bases at V and 0 bases at J, with 15 bases in the middle. In DNA, the CDR3 is TGTGCCAGTAGCGGACGGTCTCTTATCTCTGGAAACACCATATATTTT. Amino acid sequence: CASSGRSLISGNTIYF.

The chain joins TRBV12-5 to TRBJ2-2, with unresolved D. Looked up from germline, CDR1 is LGHNT and CDR2 is FRNRAP. The CDR3 runs 15 residues. Trimming cost V 5 bases and J 3 bases, with 13 bases left between them. CDR3 residues: CASGPGLGYTGELFF. The CDR3 nucleotides are TGTGCTAGTGGTCCGGGCCTCGGGTACACCGGGGAGCTGTTTTTT. Using reference TRBV12-5 and TRBJ2-2 for the parts outside the CDR3, the full variable domain is DARVTQTPRHKVTEMGQEVTMRCQPILGHNTVFWYRQTMMQGLELLAYFRNRAPLDDSGMPKDRFSAEMPDATLATLKIQPSEPRDSAVYFCASGPGLGYTGELFFGEGSRLTVL.

This chain links TRBV5-1 with TRBJ2-1, with 11 bases aligning to TRBD1. J gave up 7 bases and V 6 bases, and 12 bases lay outside the gene matches. In germline, CDR1 is SGHRS, CDR2 YFSETQ. The CDR3 has 16 amino acids. CDR3 sequence: CASNFRGQGASNEQFF. Written as DNA, the CDR3 is TGCGCCAGCAACTTCCGAGGACAGGGGGCCTCAAATGAGCAGTTCTTC.

This clone has only one observation. V is TRBV5-5 and J is TRBJ2-3; D not certain. There are 14 residues in the CDR3. In germline, CDR1 is SGHKS, CDR2 YYEKEE (reference sequence). V was pared by 4 bases and J by 2 bases, with 11 bases between. This CDR3 reads CASSPGVATDTQYF. CDR3 sequence (DNA): TGTGCCAGCAGCCCGGGTGTGGCCACAGATACGCAGTATTTT.

The chain employs TRBV28 and TRBJ1-1, with TRBD1 as a possible D gene (6 bases). This CDR3 has 15 amino acids. Germline assignment: CDR1 MDHEN and CDR2 SYDVKM. Between the trimmed V and J ends, which lost 5 bases and 1 base, there was a span of 14 bases. DNA for the CDR3: TGTGCCAGCAGTACAGGGCCGACACGGAACACTGAAGCTTTCTTT. Its protein is CASSTGPTRNTEAFF.

V usage is TRBV6-2 or TRBV6-3 and J usage is TRBJ2-3; either TRBD1 or TRBD2 may supply D (5 bases each). Trimming cost V 5 bases and J 7 bases, with 16 bases left between them. The CDR3 is 14 amino acids. CDR1 is MNHEY and CDR2 is SVGEGT in the germline V gene. The CDR3: CASSGLEGRHTQYF. In nucleotides, the CDR3 is TGTGCCAGCAGTGGACTCGAGGGGAGACATACGCAGTATTTT.

V is TRBV27 and J is TRBJ2-7; D may be TRBD1 (5 bases). The CDR3 runs to 13 residues. The V end lost 3 bases, the J end lost 3 bases, and 9 bases lay between the germline ends. Germline CDR1 MNHEY, CDR2 SMNVEV (reference sequence). In DNA form, the CDR3 reads TGTGCCAGCAGTTTGCAGGGTGGCTACGAGCAGTACTTC. Translation: CASSLQGGYEQYF.

The J gene is TRBJ2-5, the V gene TRBV11-2; D remains unclear. Germline-derived CDR1 and CDR2 are SGHAT and FQNNGV. V was pared by 5 bases and J by 1 base, with 14 bases between. CDR3 length: 15 residues. Here the CDR3 DNA reads TGTGCCAGCAGCGGATACTACAGATTCCAAGAGACCCAGTACTTC. Translating it yields CASSGYYRFQETQYF.

The sample holds one count of this clone. The CDR3 DNA follows: TGTGCCAGTAGTATAGATCTTAAGGGAGTTTCTGGGGGTGGCTACACCTTC. Its protein is CASSIDLKGVSGGGYTF. V and J are TRBV19 and TRBJ1-2; maybe TRBD1 (5 bases). This CDR3 contains 17 residues. With 0 bases removed from V and 7 bases from J, the gap between germline ends came to 21 bases. Germline CDR1 and CDR2: LNHDA and SQIVND (reference sequence).

V usage is TRBV5-4 and J usage is TRBJ1-2, with 7 bases identical to TRBD1. Trimming at V came to 5 bases and at J to 8 bases, leaving 12 bases not matched to a gene. The CDR3 loop spans 14 amino acids. Germline CDR1 SGHNT, CDR2 YYREEE (reference sequence). The CDR3 DNA is TGTGCCAGCAGTTGGAAGGGACAGAGCGGGGGCTACACCTTC. As protein: CASSWKGQSGGYTF.

This sequence joins TRBV10-3 and TRBJ1-4; D remains ambiguous. The germline V gene has CDR1 ENHRY and CDR2 SYGVKD. The length of the CDR3 is 13 residues. Trimming took 8 bases from V and 0 from J, leaving 7 bases between them. The CDR3 loop reads CAICKATNEKLFF. Written as DNA, the CDR3 is TGTGCCATCTGTAAGGCAACTAATGAAAAACTGTTTTTT.

The chain is built from TRBV15 and TRBJ2-6; D gene unclear. Germline V gene sequence: CDR1 LNHNV, CDR2 YYDKDF (reference sequence). This CDR3 spans 15 amino acids. The V end lost 1 base, the J end lost 2 bases, and 6 bases lay between the germline ends. CDR3 DNA sequence: TGTGCCACCAGCAGAGTACGACCTGGGGCCAACGTCCTGACTTTC. Amino acid sequence: CATSRVRPGANVLTF. The variable domain in full, with the rest retrieved from reference TRBV15 and TRBJ2-6, is DAMVIQNPRYQVTQFGKPVTLSCSQTLNHNVMYWYQQKSSQAPKLLFHYYDKDFNNEADTPDNFQSRRPNTSFCFLDIRSPGLGDTAMYLCATSRVRPGANVLTFGAGSRLTVL.

This clone has only one observation. CDR3 bases: TGTGCCAGCAGTTTTGGCCGCAACCCCAACAGGGGCCTGTTGAGAAACACCATATATTTT. This translates into CASSFGRNPNRGLLRNTIYF. The genes are TRBV28 and TRBJ1-3, with 7 bases aligning to TRBD1. Germline-derived CDR1 and CDR2 are MDHEN and SYDVKM. This CDR3 has 20 residues. Trimming at V came to 3 bases and at J to 5 bases, leaving 22 bases not matched to a gene.

This sequence joins TRBV6-1 and TRBJ1-4; no firm D call. The V end was cut by 2 bases, the J end by 4 bases, with 11 bases between. Looked up from germline, CDR1 is MNHNS and CDR2 is SASEGT. The CDR3 contains 15 residues. The CDR3 DNA follows: TGTGCCAGCAGTGAATTAAGATCGCTTAATGAAAAACTGTTTTTT. Its protein product is CASSELRSLNEKLFF.

This chain links TRBV7-8 with TRBJ2-7, with no clear D. Trimming removed 0 bases at V and 3 bases at J, with 9 bases between. The CDR3 is made up of 14 amino acids. Germline loops: CDR1 SGHVS, CDR2 FQNEAQ. The CDR3 here is CASSLASTYYEQYF. CDR3 DNA sequence: TGTGCCAGCAGCTTAGCGTCGACCTACTACGAGCAGTACTTC.

This chain links TRBV5-5 with TRBJ2-7; the D gene is possibly TRBD1 (5 bases). The CDR3 runs 16 residues. Germline CDR1 and CDR2: SGHKS and YYEKEE (reference sequence). V was pared by 0 bases and J by 3 bases, with 16 bases between. The CDR3 loop reads CASSLAQGAPVYEQYF. The CDR3 DNA reads TGTGCCAGCAGCTTGGCCCAGGGCGCTCCAGTCTACGAGCAGTACTTC.